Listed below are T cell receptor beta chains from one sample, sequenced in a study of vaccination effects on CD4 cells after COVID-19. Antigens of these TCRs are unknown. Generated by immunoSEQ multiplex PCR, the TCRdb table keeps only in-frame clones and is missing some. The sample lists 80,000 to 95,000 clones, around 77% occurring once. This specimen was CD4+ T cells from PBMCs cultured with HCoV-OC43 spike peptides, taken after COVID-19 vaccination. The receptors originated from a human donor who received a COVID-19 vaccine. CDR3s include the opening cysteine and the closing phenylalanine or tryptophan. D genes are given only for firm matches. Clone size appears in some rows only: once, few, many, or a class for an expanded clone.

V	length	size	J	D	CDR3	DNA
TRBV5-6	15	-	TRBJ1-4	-	CASTTPGGRGEKLFF	TGTGCCAGCACCACTCCCGGGGGACGTGGGGAAAAACTGTTTTTT
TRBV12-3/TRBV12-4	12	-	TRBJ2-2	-	CASSPRTGELFF	TGTGCCAGCAGTCCGCGGACCGGGGAGCTGTTTTTT
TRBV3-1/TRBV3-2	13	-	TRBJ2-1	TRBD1	CASGTGGYNEQFF	TGTGCCAGCGGGACAGGGGGCTACAATGAGCAGTTCTTC
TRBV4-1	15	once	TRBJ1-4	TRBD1	CASSQGDRDNEKLFF	TGCGCCAGCAGCCAAGGGGACAGGGATAATGAAAAACTGTTTTTT
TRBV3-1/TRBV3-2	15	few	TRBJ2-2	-	CASSQVQPNTGELFF	TGTGCCAGCAGCCAAGTCCAGCCGAACACCGGGGAGCTGTTTTTT
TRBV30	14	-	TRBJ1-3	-	CAWSGGYSGNTIYF	TGTGCCTGGAGTGGGGGCTACTCTGGAAACACCATATATTTT
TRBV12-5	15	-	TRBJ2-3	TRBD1	CASGKGQGHTDTQYF	TGTGCTAGTGGAAAGGGACAGGGGCACACAGATACGCAGTATTTT
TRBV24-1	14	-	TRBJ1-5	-	CATSGQRFDQPQHF	TGTGCCACCAGTGGACAACGTTTCGATCAGCCCCAGCATTTT
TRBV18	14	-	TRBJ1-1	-	CASSPYSRGTEAFF	TGTGCCAGCTCACCCTATTCGCGAGGCACTGAAGCTTTCTTT
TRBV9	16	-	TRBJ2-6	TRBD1	CASSGDSSSGANVLTF	TGTGCCAGCAGCGGGGACAGCAGCTCTGGGGCCAACGTCCTGACTTTC
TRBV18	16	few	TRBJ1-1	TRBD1	CASSASQGASYDEAFF	TGTGCCAGCTCAGCATCACAGGGGGCATCATACGATGAAGCTTTCTTT
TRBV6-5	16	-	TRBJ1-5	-	CASSYGGAGPNQPQHF	TGTGCCAGCAGTTACGGTGGGGCAGGGCCAAATCAGCCCCAGCATTTT
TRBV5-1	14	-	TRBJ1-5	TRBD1	CASSGTGGGQPQHF	TGCGCCAGCAGCGGGACAGGGGGAGGTCAGCCCCAGCATTTT
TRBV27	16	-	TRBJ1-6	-	CASGSRGLGSNSPLHF	TGTGCCAGCGGATCCAGGGGTCTTGGGTCTAATTCACCCCTCCACTTT
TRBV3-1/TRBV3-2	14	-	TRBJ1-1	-	CASTESGMNTEAFF	TGTGCCAGCACCGAATCAGGTATGAACACTGAAGCTTTCTTT
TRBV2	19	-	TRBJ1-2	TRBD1	CASSEAGIRDRRGNYGYTF	TGTGCCAGCAGTGAAGCGGGGATTAGGGACAGGCGGGGAAACTATGGCTACACCTTC
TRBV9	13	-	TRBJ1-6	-	CASSVARDSPLHF	TGTGCCAGCAGCGTAGCTCGGGATTCACCCCTCCACTTT
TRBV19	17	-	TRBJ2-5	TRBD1	CASSMSAMGQGSETQYF	TGTGCCAGTAGTATGTCGGCTATGGGACAGGGGTCGGAGACCCAGTACTTC
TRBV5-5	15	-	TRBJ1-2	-	CASSLAGGGNYGYTF	TGTGCCAGCAGCTTGGCCGGGGGGGGAAACTATGGCTACACCTTC
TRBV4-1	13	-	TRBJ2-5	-	CASSLGTQETQYF	TGCGCCAGCAGCCTAGGGACCCAAGAGACCCAGTACTTC
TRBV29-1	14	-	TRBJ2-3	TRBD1	CSVDPGQGLDTQYF	TGCAGCGTCGACCCGGGACAGGGGTTAGATACGCAGTATTTT
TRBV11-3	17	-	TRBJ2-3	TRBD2	CASSLVSRGGGQDTQYF	TGTGCCAGCAGCTTAGTTTCCCGTGGGGGGGGTCAAGATACGCAGTATTTT
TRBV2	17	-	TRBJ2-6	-	CASRRGIGAPGANVLTF	TGTGCCAGCAGAAGGGGGATAGGGGCCCCTGGGGCCAACGTCCTGACTTTC
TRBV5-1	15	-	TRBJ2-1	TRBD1	CASRPDRAAYNEQFF	TGCGCCAGCAGGCCGGACAGGGCGGCTTACAATGAGCAGTTCTTC
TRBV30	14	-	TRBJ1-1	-	CAWKEVVRGTEAFF	TGTGCCTGGAAGGAGGTCGTCAGGGGCACTGAAGCTTTCTTT
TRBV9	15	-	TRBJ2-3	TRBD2	CASSVGSGGANTQYF	TGTGCCAGCAGCGTAGGTAGCGGGGGGGCGAATACGCAGTATTTT
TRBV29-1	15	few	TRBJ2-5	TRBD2	CSVGLPSGGQETQYF	TGCAGCGTTGGTCTCCCGAGCGGGGGTCAAGAGACCCAGTACTTC
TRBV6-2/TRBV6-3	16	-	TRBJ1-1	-	CASSYWSTRSRTEAFF	TGTGCCAGCAGTTATTGGAGTACGCGGTCGAGGACTGAAGCTTTCTTT